This entry concerns a single T cell receptor beta chain. Antigen unknown. CD45RO negativity and positive selection for CCR7 defined naive CD8 cells, a population that excluded terminally differentiated effector memory CD45RA+ cells. Using immunoSEQ multiplex PCR, the repertoire was profiled, and TCRdb retains in-frame clones only, with some absent. The sample lists roughly 2.1 million clones, about 93% occurring once. CDR1 and CDR2 from the germline V gene are MNHGY and SVAAGI. CDR3 length equals 14 residues. Trimming took 6 bases from V and 7 from J; bases not matched to a gene: 9. The data derive from a study of shared clonotypes between healthy human individuals. Overall study findings and caveats: Sampling used blood alone; tissue repertoires probably differ. Naive subsets generally exceeded memory subsets in estimated richness. Non-shared clonotypes had lower generation probabilities than those shared by all four donors.

The TCR originated in a man aged 18 to 29 in good health. Some clones in this sample may be carry-over from other donors' samples. What was sequenced was naive CD8+ T cells from PBMCs. The chain recombines TRBV6-9 with TRBJ1-5; 7 bases align to TRBD1. The CDR3 sequence is CASSRTGLWQPQHF. CDR3 in DNA: TGTGCCAGCAGCCGGACAGGCCTTTGGCAGCCCCAGCATTTT.